The rows below give T cell receptor beta chains drawn from one sample of a study of cytomegalovirus exposure and HLA in healthy donors. Here immunoSEQ multiplex PCR was the method, and the copy in TCRdb shows in-frame clones only, minus some. The sample records around 190,000 clones, roughly 85% being singletons. What was sequenced was PBMCs. These receptors all come from a woman aged 45-59 years in good health and CMV-seronegative. Each CDR3 is given with its conserved first and last residue. A D gene is named only where the DNA matches it firmly. Part of the rows lack a size; the others show once, few, many or a class for expanded clones.

V	length	J	size	D	CDR3	DNA
TRBV28	16	TRBJ1-3	.	TRBD1	CASSPGDRIAGNTIYF	TGTGCCAGCAGTCCGGGGGACAGGATTGCTGGAAACACCATATATTTT
TRBV7-9	14	TRBJ2-7	.	TRBD1	CASSLSDRDYEQYF	TGTGCCAGCAGCTTAAGTGACAGGGACTACGAGCAGTACTTC
TRBV30	14	TRBJ1-2	.	.	CAWSQPGHGYGYTF	TGTGCCTGGAGCCAACCGGGACACGGTTATGGCTACACCTTC
TRBV6-5	13	TRBJ2-5	few	.	CASSYFPGETQYF	TGTGCCAGCAGTTACTTCCCAGGGGAGACCCAGTACTTC
TRBV5-1	16	TRBJ2-1	.	TRBD2	CASSRGAGGWGNEQFF	TGCGCCAGCAGCCGAGGAGCGGGAGGGTGGGGGAATGAGCAGTTCTTC
TRBV28	15	TRBJ2-2	.	.	CASRIRHRGTGELFF	TGTGCCAGCCGCATTCGACACCGTGGTACCGGGGAGCTGTTTTTT
TRBV5-1	14	TRBJ1-4	.	TRBD1	CASSFGQGGEKLFF	TGCGCCAGCAGCTTCGGACAGGGGGGGGAAAAACTGTTTTTT
TRBV4-2	17	TRBJ2-5	.	.	CASSQDVGFRRQETQYF	TGTGCCAGCAGCCAAGATGTTGGTTTCAGGAGGCAAGAGACCCAGTACTTC
TRBV5-1	18	TRBJ2-1	.	.	CASSGSLIDSPIYNEQFF	TGCGCCAGCAGCGGTTCGCTCATTGACAGTCCAATATACAATGAGCAGTTCTTC
TRBV28	14	TRBJ2-7	.	TRBD2	CASREGYLSYEQYF	TGTGCCAGTCGGGAGGGCTACCTATCCTACGAGCAGTACTTC
TRBV7-9	12	TRBJ1-4	.	.	CASTLGGEKLFF	TGTGCCAGCACTTTGGGAGGGGAAAAACTGTTTTTT
TRBV9	15	TRBJ1-5	.	.	CASSVEGGEYQPQHF	TGTGCCAGCAGCGTAGAAGGGGGAGAGTACCAGCCCCAGCATTTT
TRBV5-1	14	TRBJ2-7	.	.	CASSYTQGSYEQYF	TGCGCCAGCAGCTACACTCAGGGCTCCTACGAGCAGTACTTC
TRBV28	13	TRBJ1-5	.	.	CASSSGVRQPQHF	TGTGCCAGCAGTTCAGGGGTTAGGCAGCCCCAGCATTTT
TRBV6-1	14	TRBJ2-5	few	TRBD1	CASRRTGGEETQYF	TGTGCCAGCAGAAGGACAGGGGGCGAAGAGACCCAGTACTTC
TRBV15	19	TRBJ2-1	.	TRBD2	CATSRDNPSGRSKRYEQFF	TGTGCCACCAGCAGAGATAACCCTAGCGGGAGAAGCAAGCGGTATGAGCAGTTCTTC